This T cell receptor beta chain is drawn from a study of blood T cell repertoires in COVID-19. Whole-study context: In each case, the material was cDNA or gDNA derived from T cells, B-cell-depleted T cells, or PBMCs.

Some clones are missing from TCRdb's copy, which holds only in-frame ones; the method was immunoSEQ multiplex PCR. The sample has under 250,000 clones; just under 85% are singletons. This CDR3 region has 15 residues. V shed 5 bases, J shed 3 bases, and the junction held 5 bases outside the gene matches. Looked up from germline, CDR1 is SGHTA and CDR2 is FQGTGA. The receptor was isolated from a man aged 50-59 years with acute or convalescent COVID-19. Material for sequencing was peripheral blood. V usage is TRBV7-3 and J usage is TRBJ2-5; 11 bases align to TRBD2. The CDR3 nucleotides are TGTGCCAGCAGCATGGGACTAGCGGATAAAGAGACCCAGTACTTC. Translating it yields CASSMGLADKETQYF.